These T cell receptor beta chains were read from a single sample in a study of blood T cells in healthy people across ages. Via MiXCR, TCRdb re-called the 5' RACE reads, giving one row per CDR3 protein. Altogether 660,000 or so distinct CDR3 sequences are present, around three fifths being singletons, with the ten largest covering approximately 37%. The sequencing sample was made of blood. The receptors were gathered from a man in his sixties in good health. CDR3s include the opening cysteine and the closing phenylalanine or tryptophan. A D gene is named only where the DNA matches it firmly. The size entry is marked missing in some rows and otherwise reads once, few, many or a size class.

>TRBD2|TRBV15|TRBJ2-5|few
CATAPGLAEETQYF
TGTGCCACCGCCCCAGGACTAGCGGAAGAGACCCAGTACTTC
>TRBD1|TRBV29-1|TRBJ2-5|few
CSADRVKETQYF
TGCAGCGCTGACAGGGTAAAAGAGACCCAGTACTTC
>-|TRBV21-1|TRBJ2-3|-
CASSNTGRVTDTQYF
TGTGCCAGCAGCAATACGGGGAGGGTTACAGATACGCAGTATTTT
>-|TRBV18|TRBJ1-1|once
CASSPPSQGNTEAFF
TGTGCCAGCTCACCACCGTCACAGGGGAACACTGAAGCTTTCTTT
>TRBD2|TRBV5-1|TRBJ2-5|-
CASSTGGARETQYF
TGCGCCAGCTCTACCGGGGGGGCCCGAGAGACCCAGTACTTC
>-|TRBV19|TRBJ1-2|-
CASKLDRTNYGYTF
TGTGCCAGTAAGCTGGACAGAACTAACTATGGCTACACCTTC
>TRBD2|TRBV20-1|TRBJ2-4|-
CSARDGTSGGENIQYF
TGCAGTGCTAGAGATGGGACTAGCGGGGGGGAAAACATTCAGTACTTC
>TRBD2|TRBV20-1|TRBJ2-4|few
CSAEVPGTNGNIQYF
TGCAGTGCCGAAGTTCCCGGGACTAATGGAAACATTCAGTACTTC
>-|TRBV7-9|TRBJ2-2|-
CASSFFDSYTGELFF
TGTGCCAGCAGCTTTTTTGACTCATACACCGGGGAGCTGTTTTTT
>-|TRBV10-3|TRBJ1-5|-
CAISESVSGMGNQPQHF
TGTGCCATCAGTGAGTCGGTCTCAGGGATGGGCAATCAGCCCCAGCATTTT
>TRBD2|TRBV5-1|TRBJ2-2|-
CASSNLADTGELFF
TGCGCCAGCAGCAACCTAGCGGACACCGGGGAGCTGTTTTTT
>-|TRBV4-2|TRBJ2-7|-
CASSPLERDTTSAQYF
TGTGCCAGCAGCCCTTTAGAGCGGGACACCACATCGGCCCAGTACTTC
>-|TRBV7-2|TRBJ2-6|few
CASSFQSSGANVLTF
TGTGCCAGCAGCTTTCAGAGCTCTGGGGCCAACGTCCTGACTTTC
>TRBD2|TRBV7-2|TRBJ2-4|-
CASSLTSGENIQYF
TGTGCCAGCAGCCTAACTAGCGGGGAAAACATTCAGTACTTC
>-|TRBV20-1|TRBJ1-6|-
CSARGGTGWDSPLHF
TGCAGTGCTAGAGGCGGGACCGGCTGGGATTCACCCCTCCACTTT
>-|TRBV11-2|TRBJ2-1|once
CASSLNRGTAYNEQFF
TGTGCCAGCAGCTTAAACCGGGGTACCGCCTACAATGAGCAGTTCTTC
>TRBD1|TRBV6-5|TRBJ1-6|-
CASSYASGGRNNSPLHF
TGTGCCAGCAGTTACGCCTCAGGGGGCCGGAATAATTCACCCCTCCACTTT
>-|TRBV10-3|TRBJ2-5|few
CAIGERDARSGTQYF
TGTGCCATCGGGGAGAGGGACGCCCGTTCCGGGACCCAGTACTTC
>-|TRBV7-9|TRBJ1-2|few
CASSFLAQGDYGYTF
TGTGCCAGCAGCTTTCTAGCCCAGGGTGACTATGGCTACACCTTC
>-|TRBV4-1|TRBJ1-6|few
CASRQGDNSPLHF
TGCGCCAGCAGACAGGGAGATAATTCACCCCTCCACTTT
>TRBD1|TRBV9|TRBJ1-5|once
CASSDGRDRGNQPQHF
TGTGCCAGCAGCGACGGTAGGGACAGGGGGAATCAGCCCCAGCATTTT
>TRBD1|TRBV13|TRBJ1-1|few
CASSRDRGTEAFF
TGTGCCAGCAGCCGAGACAGGGGCACTGAAGCTTTCTTT
>TRBD1|TRBV12-3/TRBV12-4|TRBJ1-1|once
CASSRQGWTEAFF
TGTGCCAGCAGCCGACAGGGGTGGACTGAAGCTTTCTTT
>-|TRBV11-2|TRBJ2-3|-
CASSSLGTFSDTQYF
TGTGCCAGCAGCTCCCTGGGGACATTTTCAGATACGCAGTATTTT
>-|TRBV12-3/TRBV12-4|TRBJ1-4|few
CASSLGSYEKLFF
TGTGCCAGCAGCTTGGGGAGTTATGAAAAACTGTTTTTT
>TRBD1|TRBV5-1|TRBJ2-7|many
CASSPGQGGYEQYF
TGCGCCAGCAGCCCGGGACAGGGGGGTTACGAGCAGTACTTC
>TRBD2|TRBV10-3|TRBJ2-5|-
CAISDGTSWETQYF
TGTGCCATCAGTGACGGGACTAGCTGGGAGACCCAGTACTTC
>-|TRBV20-1|TRBJ1-4|few
CSALVGGEKLFF
TGCAGTGCGCTCGTAGGGGGGGAAAAACTGTTTTTT
>-|TRBV4-1|TRBJ1-2|-
CASSQVHGPIYGYTF
TGCGCCAGCAGCCAAGTTCACGGACCGATCTATGGCTACACCTTC
>-|TRBV6-5|TRBJ2-1|-
CASRSGTGPYNEQFF
TGTGCCAGCAGATCCGGGACGGGACCCTACAATGAGCAGTTCTTC
>-|TRBV7-2|TRBJ1-4|few
CASSQTWDEKLFF
TGTGCCAGCAGCCAGACGTGGGATGAAAAACTGTTTTTT
>-|TRBV25-1|TRBJ1-6|few
CASSELVYNSPLHF
TGTGCCAGCAGTGAATTGGTGTATAATTCACCCCTCCACTTT
>-|TRBV5-6|TRBJ2-7|once
CASRKDRPYEQYF
TGTGCCAGCAGAAAGGACAGACCCTACGAGCAGTACTTC
>TRBD1|TRBV12-3/TRBV12-4|TRBJ1-6|-
CASSPGGLYSPLHF
TGTGCCAGCAGTCCAGGGGGCCTGTATTCACCCCTCCACTTT
>TRBD2|TRBV18|TRBJ2-7|-
CASAGAGAGAYEQYF
TGTGCCAGCGCCGGCGCCGGAGCGGGGGCCTACGAGCAGTACTTC
>-|TRBV28|TRBJ1-2|-
CASSLPQVGYTF
TGTGCCAGCAGTTTACCACAGGTTGGCTACACCTTC
>TRBD1|TRBV29-1|TRBJ2-3|few
CSAPQGAHDTQYF
TGCAGCGCTCCGCAGGGGGCGCATGATACGCAGTATTTT
>-|TRBV7-6|TRBJ2-5|-
CASSAQYQETQYF
TGTGCCAGCAGCGCTCAGTACCAAGAGACCCAGTACTTC